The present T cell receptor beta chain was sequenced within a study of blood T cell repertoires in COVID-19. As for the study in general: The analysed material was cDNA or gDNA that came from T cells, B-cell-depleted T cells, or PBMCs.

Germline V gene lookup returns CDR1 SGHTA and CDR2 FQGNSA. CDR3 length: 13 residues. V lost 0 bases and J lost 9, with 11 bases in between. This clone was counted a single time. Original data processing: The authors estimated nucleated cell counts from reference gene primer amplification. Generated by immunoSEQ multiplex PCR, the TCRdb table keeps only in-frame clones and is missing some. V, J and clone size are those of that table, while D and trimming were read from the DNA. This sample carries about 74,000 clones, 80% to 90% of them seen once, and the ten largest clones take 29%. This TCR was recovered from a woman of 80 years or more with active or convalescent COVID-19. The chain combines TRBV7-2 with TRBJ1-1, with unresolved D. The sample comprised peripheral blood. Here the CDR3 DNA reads TGTGCCAGCAGCTTAGCGCCTCCAAACAAAGCTTTCTTT. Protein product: CASSLAPPNKAFF.